The entry below describes one TCR beta chain. CDR3 length equals 14 residues. Germline CDR1 MGHDK, CDR2 SYGVNS. The V and J ends lost 6 bases and 0 bases, in that order; junction bases with no gene match: 3. This entry comes from a study of blood T cell repertoires in COVID-19. Per the original data handling: Reference gene primer amplification gave nucleated cell count estimates. Clones were sequenced by immunoSEQ multiplex PCR, and TCRdb holds only the in-frame ones, with some missing. That table furnishes V, J and clone size, whereas the DNA furnished D and trimming. The sample comprises about 90,000 clones, around four fifths of which are singletons, and about 13% rests with the top ten.

This chain links TRBV25-1 with TRBJ1-2, with 8 bases that match TRBD1. The specimen sequenced was peripheral blood. The TCR comes from a human donor in a cohort sampled during active COVID-19. The CDR3 DNA is TGTGCCAGCAGGATGACAGGGGCTAACTATGGCTACACCTTC. Translation gives CASRMTGANYGYTF.